Listed below are T cell receptor beta chains from one sample, sequenced in a study of OX40 agonist ivuxolimab in advanced cancers. Sequencing was performed with immunoSEQ multiplex PCR; in TCRdb, only in-frame clones are kept and a portion is missing. The sample records about 88,000 clones, 85% to 90% being singletons. The material was CD4+ or CD8+ T cells sorted from blood, obtained in a trial of the OX40 agonist ivuxolimab. The receptor source for this set is an adult with an advanced solid tumor such as melanoma, head and neck, liver or kidney cancer. Each CDR3 is given with its conserved first and last residue. A D gene is named only where the DNA matches it firmly. Rows give clone size only sometimes, using once, few, many, or a class for an expanded clone.

cdr3_nt cdr3_aa j_call d_call clone_size v_call cdr3_length
TGTGCCAGCAGAACGGACAGGAATGAGCAGTTCTTC CASRTDRNEQFF TRBJ2-1 TRBD1 - TRBV2 12
TGTGCCAGCAGTGAATCCCGATCGAGAGGGTCTGGAAACACCATATATTTT CASSESRSRGSGNTIYF TRBJ1-3 - - TRBV25-1 17
TGTGCCAGTACCCCAACAGGGTTCACTGAAGCTTTCTTT CASTPTGFTEAFF TRBJ1-1 - once TRBV19 13
TGCGCCAGCAGCACCGGACAGGGAGGCTATGGCTACACCTTC CASSTGQGGYGYTF TRBJ1-2 TRBD1 - TRBV5-1 14
TGTGCCAGCAGACGCGGGAGCCCAGATACGCAGTATTTT CASRRGSPDTQYF TRBJ2-3 TRBD2 - TRBV6-5 13
TGCGCCAGCAGCTTCGATGGAGTGGGCACCGGGGAGCTGTTTTTT CASSFDGVGTGELFF TRBJ2-2 - once TRBV5-1 15
TGTGCCAGCAGCTGGCCAGGGGCACCCTATGGCTACACCTTC CASSWPGAPYGYTF TRBJ1-2 - - TRBV6-6 14
TGTGCCAGCGGTTCGGGAATCTCCTACAATGAGCAGTTCTTC CASGSGISYNEQFF TRBJ2-1 - - TRBV6-5 14
TGTGCCAGTAGGCAGGTCTCTGGGGCCAACGTCCTGACTTTC CASRQVSGANVLTF TRBJ2-6 - - TRBV19 14
TGTGCCAGCAGTTTACCCCCCTCAGACAGGAGGGGCGCCAAAAACATTCAGTACTTC CASSLPPSDRRGAKNIQYF TRBJ2-4 - - TRBV27 19
TGTGCCAGTAGCCGGGGGGGCACAGATACGCAGTATTTT CASSRGGTDTQYF TRBJ2-3 TRBD2 once TRBV19 13
TGCACTGTCGGTCCGACCTACGAGCAGTACTTC CTVGPTYEQYF TRBJ2-7 - - TRBV20-1 11
TGTGCCAGCAGCTTAGGGGCACTAGCGGGGGTCGAGACCCAGTACTTC CASSLGALAGVETQYF TRBJ2-5 TRBD2 - TRBV7-3 16
TGTGCCAGCAGCGAGCTAGCGGGTCTCTACAATGAGCAGTTCTTC CASSELAGLYNEQFF TRBJ2-1 TRBD2 - TRBV7-2 15
TGTGCCAGCAGTCCCCGGGACAGGAACACTGAAGCTTTCTTT CASSPRDRNTEAFF TRBJ1-1 TRBD1 - TRBV6-9 14
TGTGCCAGCAGCTTAGTAGCGGCGTCGAACACCGGGGAGCTGTTTTTT CASSLVAASNTGELFF TRBJ2-2 - - TRBV7-3 16
TGTGCCAGCAGCTTAGGGGTAGCGGGAGATGAGCAGTTCTTC CASSLGVAGDEQFF TRBJ2-1 TRBD2 - TRBV7-2 14
TGTGCCAGCTCACCATTGGGACTCGATAGCAATCAGCCCCAGCATTTT CASSPLGLDSNQPQHF TRBJ1-5 - - TRBV18 16
TGTGCCAGCAGCGACCTAGGGGCCGGAGAGACCCAGTACTTC CASSDLGAGETQYF TRBJ2-5 - - TRBV9 14
TGTGCCAGCAGCTTCGACAGGGCCCACAATCAGCCCCAGCATTTT CASSFDRAHNQPQHF TRBJ1-5 TRBD1 - TRBV7-2 15
TGTGCCAGCTCACCATCGGGGCGTGCGAGCTCCTACGAGCAGTACTTC CASSPSGRASSYEQYF TRBJ2-7 - - TRBV18 16
TGTGCCAGTAGCCTGTCCCTCGCTAGCTACGAGCAGTACTTC CASSLSLASYEQYF TRBJ2-7 - - TRBV19 14
TGCGCCAGCAGCCTCCGGACACAGAACACTGAAGCTTTCTTT CASSLRTQNTEAFF TRBJ1-1 - - TRBV5-1 14
TGTGCCACCAGCAGATGGGGTGTAGATACGCAGTATTTT CATSRWGVDTQYF TRBJ2-3 - - TRBV15 13
TGTGCCAGCAGTAAGGACAGCCCCGGCTATGGCTACACCTTC CASSKDSPGYGYTF TRBJ1-2 - - TRBV2 14
TGTGCCAGCTCACTCATACAGGAGACCTATGGCTACACCTTC CASSLIQETYGYTF TRBJ1-2 - - TRBV18 14
TGTGCCAGCAGTTCAGGGACTTTCTTCACAGATACGCAGTATTTT CASSSGTFFTDTQYF TRBJ2-3 - - TRBV27 15
TGTGCCAGTAGTATAGGTGGAGAGGACACCGGGGAGCTGTTTTTT CASSIGGEDTGELFF TRBJ2-2 - - TRBV19 15
TGCGCCAGCAGTGAACGGACAGGGGACCCCGAAGCTTTCTTT CASSERTGDPEAFF TRBJ1-1 TRBD1 - TRBV10-1 14
TGTGCCAGCAGCCCCGGGGGGACTAATTCACCCCTCCACTTT CASSPGGTNSPLHF TRBJ1-6 - few TRBV7-9 14
TGTGCCAGCAGTCCACCTACGGGACTAGCAAGCAAAAACATTCAGTACTTC CASSPPTGLASKNIQYF TRBJ2-4 TRBD2 - TRBV27 17
TGCGCCAGCAGCTCCACTAGCGGGGCCTACGAGCAGTACTTC CASSSTSGAYEQYF TRBJ2-7 TRBD2 - TRBV5-1 14
TGTGCCAGCAGTTACGCCCTAGCGGAAAGGGACGAGCAGTACTTC CASSYALAERDEQYF TRBJ2-7 TRBD2 once TRBV6-5 15
TGTGCCAGCGACCAACAGGGGGTTGGAGATACGCAGTATTTT CASDQQGVGDTQYF TRBJ2-3 TRBD1 - TRBV18 14